Below are 18 T cell receptor beta chains sequenced from a single sample in a study of OX40 agonist ivuxolimab in advanced cancers. Assay: immunoSEQ multiplex PCR; the TCRdb copy retains only in-frame clones and omits some. The sample includes around 94,000 clones, more than 85% of them seen just once. This specimen was CD4+ or CD8+ T cells sorted from blood, taken in a trial of the OX40 agonist ivuxolimab. The receptors were sampled from an adult with an advanced solid tumor such as melanoma, head and neck, liver or kidney cancer.

CDR3 nucleotide sequence: TGTGCCAGCAGTTTATCGGGACTAGCCTATGAGCAGTTCTTC. Translated, it gives CASSLSGLAYEQFF. This chain connects TRBV27 to TRBJ2-1; 9 bases match TRBD2. CDR1 MNHEY and CDR2 SMNVEV come from the germline V gene (reference sequence). The V gene end was trimmed by 0 bases and the J gene end by 8 bases; junction bases not matched to a gene: 2. The CDR3 is made up of 14 amino acids.

In this sample, this clone turned up once. The chain recombines TRBV6-6 with TRBJ2-1; the match to TRBD2 covers 7 bases. Unmatched junction bases numbered 3, after V lost 5 bases and J lost 8 bases. The CDR3 has 12 residues. Germline loops: CDR1 MNHNY, CDR2 SVGAGI (reference sequence). Here the CDR3 DNA reads TGTGCCAGCAGTGAGGGAGGGGATGAGCAGTTCTTC. Translation gives CASSEGGDEQFF.

The chain uses TRBV19 and TRBJ1-4, with unresolved D. V lost 3 bases and J 7 bases, leaving 12 bases between the germline ends. This CDR3 contains 14 residues. Germline V lookup: CDR1 LNHDA, CDR2 SQIVND (reference sequence). This CDR3 is CASSMNGGLEKLFF. The DNA for the CDR3 is TGTGCCAGTAGTATGAACGGTGGCCTTGAAAAACTGTTTTTT. Supplemented by reference TRBV19 and TRBJ1-4, the full variable domain reads DGGITQSPKYLFRKEGQNVTLSCEQNLNHDAMYWYRQDPGQGLRLIYYSQIVNDFQKGDIAEGYSVSREKKESFPLTVTSAQKNPTAFYLCASSMNGGLEKLFFGSGTQLSVL.

The V gene is TRBV2, the J gene TRBJ2-5, with 8 bases matching TRBD1. This CDR3 is built from 16 residues. Germline assignment: CDR1 SNHLY and CDR2 FYNNEI. Trimming cost V 5 bases and J 4 bases; bases outside gene matches: 12. The CDR3 region has the DNA TGTGCCAGCAGTCAGCCGGACAGGGACGTTGCAGAGACCCAGTACTTC. Amino acids: CASSQPDRDVAETQYF.

The chain combines TRBV5-1 with TRBJ2-7, with D unresolved. Germline lookup yields CDR1 SGHRS and CDR2 YFSETQ. The length of the CDR3 is 15 residues. V shed 0 bases and J shed 1 base, with 11 bases lying between them. The CDR3 DNA reads as TGCGCCAGCAGCTTGGCCGGCAGGACGTCCTACGAGCAGTACTTC. Protein: CASSLAGRTSYEQYF.

The chain recombines TRBV27 with TRBJ2-7, with D possibly being TRBD1 (5 bases). V dropped 6 bases and J dropped 7 bases, with 19 bases sitting between them. Germline V CDR1 and CDR2: MNHEY, SMNVEV (reference sequence). CDR3 length: 14 amino acids. Written as DNA, the CDR3 is TGTGCCAGCAGAAGGCAGGGTGTGATATGGGAGCAGTACTTC. This gives the protein CASRRQGVIWEQYF.

The V gene is TRBV30, the J gene TRBJ2-5; D may be TRBD2 (6 bases). V shed 7 bases and J shed 2 bases, with 14 bases lying between them. The CDR3 loop spans 13 amino acids. Germline assignment: CDR1 GTSNPN and CDR2 SVGIG (reference sequence). CDR3 DNA: TGTGCCTACTCCCGGGACTCACAAGAGACCCAGTACTTC. Translation gives CAYSRDSQETQYF.

The V and J genes are TRBV6-5 and TRBJ1-1; a weak D match, TRBD1 (5 bases). Trimming removed 4 bases at V and 0 bases at J, with 9 bases between. In germline, CDR1 is MNHEY, CDR2 SVGAGI. The CDR3 covers 14 residues. CDR3 DNA sequence: TGTGCCAGCAGTTCGGGGACGGTGAACACTGAAGCTTTCTTT. Residues: CASSSGTVNTEAFF.

This rearrangement joins TRBV4-3 to TRBJ2-6, with D perhaps matching TRBD2 (6 bases). V was trimmed by 4 bases and J by 2 bases, leaving 18 bases between them. Looked up from germline, CDR1 is LGHNA and CDR2 is YSLEER. The CDR3 runs 18 residues. The CDR3 coding sequence is TGCGCCAGCAGCCGTGGTAAATATAGGGAGGCTGGGGCCAACGTCCTGACTTTC. This sequence encodes CASSRGKYREAGANVLTF.

This CDR3 is CASSQGDYEQYF. The CDR3 DNA is TGCGCCAGCAGCCAGGGGGACTACGAGCAGTACTTC. The chain uses TRBV5-1 and TRBJ2-7; 7 bases are a match to TRBD1. The germline V gene encodes CDR1 SGHRS and CDR2 YFSETQ. This CDR3 spans 12 amino acids. V shed 4 bases and J 3 bases; nucleotides not matched to a gene: 1.

This clone has only one observation. V usage is TRBV9 and J usage is TRBJ1-1; a possible D gene is TRBD1 (6 bases). The CDR3 length is 16 residues. Germline CDR1 SGDLS, CDR2 YYNGEE. V lost 0 bases to trimming and J lost 1 base, with 13 bases between them. In DNA, the CDR3 is TGTGCCAGCAGCGTAGTAGGGGGACCCAAGAACACTGAAGCTTTCTTT. It translates to CASSVVGGPKNTEAFF.

The chain recombines TRBV2 with TRBJ2-7; TRBD1 matches 7 bases. Germline assignment: CDR1 SNHLY and CDR2 FYNNEI. Trimming took 4 bases from V and 4 from J; bases not matched to a gene: 13. The CDR3 spans 16 residues. The CDR3 sequence is CASSGGDSQPLYEQYF. CDR3 DNA sequence: TGTGCCAGCAGTGGAGGGGACAGCCAGCCTCTTTACGAGCAGTACTTC.

The V call is TRBV11-2, the J call TRBJ1-5; 8 bases fit TRBD1. Germline loops: CDR1 SGHAT, CDR2 FQNNGV. This CDR3 region has 14 residues. The J segment lost 7 bases and the V segment lost 5 bases, leaving 7 bases of the junction unmatched. CDR3 coding DNA: TGTGCCAGCAGCGCTACAGGGGGGGGCCAGCCCCAGCATTTT. It yields the protein CASSATGGGQPQHF.

This clone was seen just once. The CDR3 nucleotides read TGCGCCAGCAGCCAAACGGACGGGAGCTCCTACGAGCAGTACTTC. This encodes CASSQTDGSSYEQYF. This chain joins TRBV4-1 and TRBJ2-7; D possibly corresponds to TRBD2 (6 bases). CDR1 MGHRA and CDR2 YSYEKL come from the germline V gene. This CDR3 has 15 residues. V lost 2 bases and J lost 0, with 11 bases in between.

The chain is built from TRBV29-1 and TRBJ1-2; 7 bases fit TRBD1. CDR1 is SQVTM, CDR2 ANQGSEA, per germline. The CDR3 contains 12 residues. With V trimmed by 4 bases and J by 8 bases, 7 bases remained unmatched. The chain's CDR3 is CSVADRARGYTF. The CDR3 DNA reads TGCAGCGTTGCCGACAGGGCACGAGGCTACACCTTC. Filled out from reference TRBV29-1 and TRBJ1-2, the complete variable domain reads SAVISQKPSRDICQRGTSLTIQCQVDSQVTMMFWYRQQPGQSLTLIATANQGSEATYESGFVIDKFPISRPNLTFSTLTVSNMSPEDSSIYLCSVADRARGYTFGSGTRLTVV.

This chain connects TRBV10-3 to TRBJ2-1, with D perhaps matching TRBD2 (6 bases). Germline CDR1 and CDR2: ENHRY and SYGVKD. V lost 2 bases to trimming and J lost 2 bases, with 13 bases between them. The CDR3 spans 16 residues. CDR3 coding DNA: TGTGCCATCAGTGAGGCGACTAGAGCGCCCTACAATGAGCAGTTCTTC. Translating it yields CAISEATRAPYNEQFF.

This rearrangement joins TRBV6-5 to TRBJ2-5; weak D call: TRBD2 (5 bases). The CDR3 is 12 residues long. The V end lost 5 bases, the J end lost 9 bases, and 13 bases lay between the germline ends. Germline V lookup: CDR1 MNHEY, CDR2 SVGAGI. CDR3 amino acids: CASSARYGAQYF. CDR3 in DNA: TGTGCCAGCAGTGCCCGATACGGGGCCCAGTACTTC.

This sequence joins TRBV6-6 and TRBJ2-7; D is unresolved. The ends were cut back, 8 bases at V and 0 bases at J, with 8 bases in the middle. Germline CDR1 is MNHNY and CDR2 is SVGAGI (reference sequence). The CDR3 is 12 amino acids. The CDR3 sequence is CASLGNSYEQYF. For the CDR3, the DNA is TGTGCCAGCCTGGGGAACTCCTACGAGCAGTACTTC.